This T cell receptor (beta chain) is drawn from a study of identical twins. The CDR3 runs to 15 residues. With 5 bases clipped from V and 3 bases from J, the junction kept 3 bases outside the gene matches. This clonotype has a handful of counts. Through template switching, a universal primer site was introduced, and the cDNA contained unique molecular identifiers. TCRdb re-called the 5' RACE reads with MiXCR, one entry per CDR3 protein. Of about 470,000 distinct CDR3 sequences listed, approximately 25% are singletons. The same data also went into a second study, on T cells expressing NK-cell markers. This second study notes: An anti-gamma-delta TCR antibody restricted sorting to alpha-beta TCR T cells in several experiments.

The TCR originated in a woman between 18 and 30 years old in good health. The sequenced material came from CD4+ T cells sorted from blood. The chain is built from TRBV12-3 or TRBV12-4 and TRBJ2-6, with TRBD1 matching 8 bases. Here the CDR3 reads CASSGQGYGANVLTF. The CDR3, as DNA: TGTGCCAGCAGTGGACAGGGATATGGGGCCAACGTCCTGACTTTC.